This TCR beta chain was observed in a study of Ad26.COV2.S vaccination and SARS-CoV-2 variants. Study-wide background: Participants got Ad26.COV2.S intramuscularly, once or twice 56 days apart. Study conclusions and caveats: Assessments of TCR breadth and depth may have underestimated the total T cell responses. With respect to non-spike TCR breadth, vaccine and placebo recipients were similar.

Treatment: around 19 received Ad26.COV2.S at low or high dose, single or two shots; about five received placebo; per-sample allocation not given. Samples came from day 63 after the first vaccine or placebo injection. An Ad26 vector expressing Wuhan-strain SARS-CoV-2 spike served as the vaccine. Some clones are missing from TCRdb's copy, which holds only in-frame ones; the method was immunoSEQ multiplex PCR. The repertoire holds hundreds of thousands of clones, with approximately 90% as singletons. As for this clone: Its target is not known.

Trimming took off 1 base at V and 4 bases at J, with 16 bases between the two ends. The CDR3 contains 16 residues. Germline-derived CDR1 and CDR2 are SGHTA and FQGNSA. V usage is TRBV7-2 and J usage is TRBJ1-1; D remains unclear. The receptor comes from a person between 18 and 65 years old who received the Ad26.COV2.S COVID-19 vaccine or a placebo. Material: peripheral blood, obtained in a trial of Ad26.COV2.S vaccine versus placebo. CDR3 sequence reads: CASSLGPLVGSTEAFF. DNA for the CDR3: TGTGCCAGCAGCTTAGGCCCCCTGGTAGGGTCCACTGAAGCTTTCTTT.